This T cell receptor beta chain is drawn from a study of T cells after yellow fever vaccination. Study overall: Fractions of low cell number were prepared using SMART-Seq v4 Ultra Low Input.

TCRdb reprocessed the 5' RACE reads via MiXCR and lists one record per CDR3 protein. The table has about 170,000 distinct CDR3 sequences, 8% to 13% seen once. This clonotype was counted a few times. Its antigen is unidentified. The study, taken as a whole, reports: Booster samples showed a return of most primary-vaccination clones (approximately 95% CD4, over 70% CD8). FACS-sorted repertoires could contain abundant clonotypes contaminating from the bulk population.

Germline V gene lookup returns CDR1 WSHSY and CDR2 SAAADI. This CDR3 spans 16 amino acids. The V and J ends lost 2 bases and 6 bases respectively, with 18 bases between them. Sequences were derived from CD8+ T cells sorted from PBMCs, sampled 15 days after the yellow fever booster vaccination. This chain uses TRBV10-2 with TRBJ2-3, with D perhaps assigned TRBD1 or TRBD2 (5 bases each). This receptor was obtained from a man aged 18-30 years who received the YFV17D yellow fever vaccine. The CDR3 here is CASSEHNGGVGDTQYF. The CDR3 region has the DNA TGCGCCAGCAGTGAGCACAATGGGGGTGTCGGGGATACGCAGTATTTT.